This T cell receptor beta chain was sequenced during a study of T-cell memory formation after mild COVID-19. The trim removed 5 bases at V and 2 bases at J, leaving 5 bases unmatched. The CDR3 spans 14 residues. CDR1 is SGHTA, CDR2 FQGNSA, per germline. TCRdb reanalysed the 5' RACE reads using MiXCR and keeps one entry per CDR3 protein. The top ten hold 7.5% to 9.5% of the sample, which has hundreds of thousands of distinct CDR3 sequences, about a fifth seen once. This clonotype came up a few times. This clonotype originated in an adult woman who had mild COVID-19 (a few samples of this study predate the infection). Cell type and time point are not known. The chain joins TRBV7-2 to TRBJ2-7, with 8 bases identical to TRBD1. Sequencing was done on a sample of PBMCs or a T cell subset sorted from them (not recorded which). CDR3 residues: CASSRGQGPYEQYF. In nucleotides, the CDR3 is TGTGCCAGCAGCCGCGGACAGGGACCCTACGAGCAGTACTTC.